This paragraph reports one TCR beta chain. This entry belongs to a study of blood T cell repertoires in COVID-19. V trimming: 5 bases; J trimming: 5 bases; junction bases outside the gene matches: 8. This CDR3 spans 16 amino acids. Germline loops: CDR1 LNHDA, CDR2 SQIVND (reference sequence). Assay: immunoSEQ multiplex PCR; the TCRdb copy retains only in-frame clones and omits some. The sample lists some 190,000 clones; around 76% were seen once. J is TRBJ2-1 and V is TRBV19; 11 nucleotides agree with TRBD2. The clonotype originates from a woman in her fifties or sixties with COVID-19, enrolled during active disease. Specimen: peripheral blood. The CDR3 nucleotides are TGTGCCAGTAGTCTTGTAGCGGGAGGGCTGGACAATGAGCAGTTCTTC. This encodes CASSLVAGGLDNEQFF.